The T cell receptor (beta chain) described here comes from a study of CD8 T cells in Susac syndrome (dated by TCRdb to between 2018 and 2020). In the study overall: The study used repertoire sequencing to test whether antigen drove CD8+ T cell activation and differentiation in Susac syndrome. CD8+ T cell repertoire clonality was compared between some 13 healthy donors, roughly 14 Susac syndrome patients and fewer than 19 multiple sclerosis patients.

Points on this clonotype: This clone's antigen is unknown. The record has no base qualities; no much larger clone is one base away.

RNA was extracted using the RNeasy kit, and about 0.45 to 1 ug of the RNA was reverse transcribed with random hexamers. TCR beta CDR3 regions were amplified with the immunoSEQ multiplex PCR assay covering 54 Vbeta and 13 Jbeta segments. PCR amplification bias was corrected by using a synthetic template baseline for primer optimization and computational correction. As for the original processing: Reads were annotated to V, D and J genes per IMGT and analyzed with immunoSEQ Analyzer, keeping only productive sequences. Clonality was calculated as one minus the Shannon entropy normalized by log2 of the number of productive unique sequences. Public and private clones were assessed among the 100 most prevalent clones of each patient and control. Clones were defined as Susac-specific when absent from the healthy and MS cohorts, from roughly 1,100 published viral clones and from other ImmuneACCESS disease sequences. TCRdb took the public reads, trimmed them with fastp at Q25, ran MiXCR for clone calling and kept in-frame beta chains. Rows are unified per CDR3 protein, each entry keeping the most common DNA and genes. The V and J calls here are based on TCRdb, not the publication. The sample yields 50,000 or so distinct CDR3 sequences; approximately 93% were counted once. The top ten constitute 0.4% to 0.55% of the sample.

As encoded in the germline V gene, CDR1 is MGHRA while CDR2 is YSYEKL. The CDR3 runs 15 amino acids, cysteine and phenylalanine included. Just CDR3 DNA is preserved here, 45 bases in frame from base 1. V is clipped by 4 bases and J by 0 bases, and the sequence between their germline boundaries is 13 bases long. Peripheral blood CD8+ and CD4+ T cells from healthy donors, Susac syndrome patients and multiple sclerosis patients were profiled by high-throughput TCR beta sequencing. Treatment-naive patients with stable or active relapsing-remitting disease fulfilling revised McDonald criteria were used as multiple sclerosis controls. Bulk CD8+ and CD4+ T cells were purified by magnetic negative isolation, while CD8+ TEMRA cells were enriched using FACS. Blood was collected in EDTA tubes and processed within 24 hours, with PBMCs isolated through density gradient centrifugation. PBMCs intended for TCR sequencing were frozen in liquid nitrogen and were later thawed in a 37 degrees C water bath. Purity of sorted or isolated CD4+, CD8+ and CD8+ TEMRA cells was at least 90%.

Overall study results and their limits: The study acknowledged that relatively few individuals were included in the TCR sequencing and HLA analysis.

The chain employs TRBV4-1 and TRBJ2-7; the D segment cannot be called with confidence. The material sequenced was CD8+ T cells from PBMCs. This clonotype originated in a human donor with multiple sclerosis. The CDR3 here reads CASSPSSGSSYEQYF. The sequenced DNA: TGCGCCAGCAGCCCCTCGTCGGGCTCCTCCTACGAGCAGTACTTC.